This record looks at one T cell receptor beta chain sequence and its context. The data derive from a study of blood T cell repertoires in COVID-19. About the study: Italy, Spain and the United States were the sources of the convalescent and acute COVID-19 samples. PBMCs, B-cell-depleted T cells, or T cells were the source of the cDNA or gDNA that made up the material.

Germline CDR1 and CDR2: LGHDT and YNNKEL (reference sequence). The junction had 9 bases not matched to a gene; V was cut back by 2 bases and J by 4 bases. CDR3 length: 16 amino acids. Under the authors' procedure: It was from reference gene primer amplification that nucleated cell counts were estimated. Sequencing used immunoSEQ multiplex PCR; TCRdb keeps in-frame clones, though not all of them. That table supplies the V and J calls and clone size; D and trimming were determined from the DNA. The table includes fewer than 400,000 clones, around 88% detected once. This sequence originates from a man between 25 and 39 years old with active or convalescent COVID-19. Sequenced input: peripheral blood. The genes are TRBV3-1 (or the pseudogene TRBV3-2) and TRBJ1-2; TRBD1 matches at 8 bases. The CDR3 nucleotides read TGTGCCAGCAGCCAACGGGGGGACAGGACGCTCTATGGCTACACCTTC. Its protein is CASSQRGDRTLYGYTF.